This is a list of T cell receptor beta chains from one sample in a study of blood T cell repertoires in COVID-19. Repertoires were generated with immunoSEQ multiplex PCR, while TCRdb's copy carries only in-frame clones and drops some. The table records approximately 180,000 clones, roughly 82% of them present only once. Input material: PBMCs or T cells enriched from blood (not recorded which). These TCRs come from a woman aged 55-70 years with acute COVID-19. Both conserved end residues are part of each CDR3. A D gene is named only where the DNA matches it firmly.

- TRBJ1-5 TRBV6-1 CASSESDTSNQPQHF
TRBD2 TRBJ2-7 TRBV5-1 CASRPTLAGVSYEQYF
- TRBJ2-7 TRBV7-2 CASRPSRGTTYEQYF
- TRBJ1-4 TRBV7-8 CASSLYGGREKLFF
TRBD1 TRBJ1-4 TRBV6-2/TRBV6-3 CASSRDRGLEKLFF
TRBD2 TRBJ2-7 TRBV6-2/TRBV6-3 CASSYSTSGMSSYEQYF
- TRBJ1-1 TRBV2 CASSDNAGAAEAFF
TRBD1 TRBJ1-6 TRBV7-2 CASSLGQGVYNSPLHF
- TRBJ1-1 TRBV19 CASSLRPGEAFF
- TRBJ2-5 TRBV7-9 CASNPSGAGETQYF
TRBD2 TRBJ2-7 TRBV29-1 CSVVFGLAGDYEQYF
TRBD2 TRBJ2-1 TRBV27 CASSINPAGGDEQFF
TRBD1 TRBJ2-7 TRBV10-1 CASSESGQGNPYEQYF
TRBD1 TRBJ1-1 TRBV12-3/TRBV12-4 CASSLAQGAEAFF
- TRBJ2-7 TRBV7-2 CASSPREGGVTYEQYF
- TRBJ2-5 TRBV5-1 CASKLQGSGETQYF
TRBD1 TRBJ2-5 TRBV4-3 CASSQRTGETQYF
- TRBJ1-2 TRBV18 CASSPRQADGYTF
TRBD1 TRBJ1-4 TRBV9 CASSPWTGAKLFF
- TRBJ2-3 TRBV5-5 CASSPRALLTDTQYF
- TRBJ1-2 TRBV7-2 CASSPDRGSYGYTF
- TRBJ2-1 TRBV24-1 CATSARPGGNEQFF
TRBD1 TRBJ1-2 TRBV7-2 CASSLGQGMGYGYTF
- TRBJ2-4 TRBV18 CASSQVSTATKNIQYF
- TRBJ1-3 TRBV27 CASSLRESGNTIYF
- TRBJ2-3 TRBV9 CASSTNPKGPSQYF
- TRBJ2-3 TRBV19 CASSTGGTDTQYF
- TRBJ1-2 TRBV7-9 CASSFYNYGYTF
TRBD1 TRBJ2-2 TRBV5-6 CASSLDIGQGLTGELFF
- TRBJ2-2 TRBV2 CASSPVDLFTGELFF
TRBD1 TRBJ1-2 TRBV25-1 CASRQQGAEGYTF
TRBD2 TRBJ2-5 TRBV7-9 CASSLSGGPQETQYF
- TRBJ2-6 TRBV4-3 CASSQSRSGANVLTF
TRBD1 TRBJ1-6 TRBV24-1 CATSRGTGGNSPLHF
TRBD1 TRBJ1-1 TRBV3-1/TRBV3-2 CASSPGTGWSLNTEAFF